Shown below are 24 T cell receptor beta chains from a single sample sequenced in a study of shared clonotypes between healthy human individuals. This table comes from immunoSEQ multiplex PCR, and its TCRdb copy is limited to in-frame clones, with some not included. The sample gives 2 million to 3 million clones, over 85% of which show up once; about 0.38% is in the top ten. The specimen was naive CD4+ T cells from PBMCs. Specified subset: CD45RA+ positively selected. All receptors come from a man aged 18 to 29 in good health. Some clones in this sample may be carry-over from other donors' samples.

This CDR3 is CASSETSGGEGGYTF. The DNA for the CDR3 is TGTGCCAGCAGTGAGACCTCCGGGGGCGAGGGTGGCTACACCTTC. The chain employs TRBV25-1 and TRBJ1-2, with a possible D match to TRBD1 (6 bases). From germline, CDR1 is MGHDK and CDR2 SYGVNS. Deletions cut 3 bases from V and 7 bases from J, with 18 bases between. The CDR3 length is 15 residues.

V gene TRBV10-3 combines with J gene TRBJ2-3; 8 bases match TRBD2. With 6 bases clipped from V and 3 bases from J, the junction kept 8 bases outside the gene matches. Germline CDR1 and CDR2: ENHRY and SYGVKD. The CDR3 contains 15 residues. The CDR3 coding sequence is TGTGCCATCAGAAAAAGCGGGAGTTTGACAGATACGCAGTATTTT. Its protein is CAIRKSGSLTDTQYF.

This rearrangement joins TRBV4-2 to TRBJ2-4; D is undetermined. CDR1 LGHNA and CDR2 YNFKEQ come from the germline V gene. The CDR3 length is 15 residues. Trimming pared 1 base from V and 6 bases from J, leaving 13 bases between. The CDR3 here is CASSQVVGIGNIQYF. In DNA form, the CDR3 reads TGTGCCAGCAGCCAAGTTGTGGGTATAGGAAACATTCAGTACTTC.

The gene calls are TRBV19 and TRBJ1-1; D is unclear. Trimming removed 3 bases at V and 4 bases at J, with 12 bases between. The CDR3 is 14 residues long. Per germline, CDR1 LNHDA and CDR2 SQIVND (reference sequence). This CDR3 is CASSILGLSTEAFF. CDR3 DNA sequence: TGTGCCAGTAGTATCCTTGGGTTATCCACTGAAGCTTTCTTT.

J is TRBJ2-1 and V is TRBV7-3, with D hard to call. This CDR3 is built from 15 residues. CDR1 and CDR2 (germline): SGHTA, FQGTGA. V was shortened by 7 bases and J by 0 bases, with 13 bases between the two germline ends. CDR3 sequence (DNA): TGTGCCAGCAAGCCCGGCTCTAGCTCCTACAATGAGCAGTTCTTC. This gives the protein CASKPGSSSYNEQFF. Based on the CDR3 plus reference TRBV7-3 and TRBJ2-1, the full variable domain is GAGVSQTPSNKVTEKGKYVELRCDPISGHTALYWYRQSLGQGPEFLIYFQGTGAADDSGLPNDRFFAVRPEGSVSTLKIQRTERGDSAVYLCASKPGSSSYNEQFFGPGTRLTVL.

The chain has TRBV29-1 and TRBJ2-7; either TRBD1 or TRBD2 may supply D (7 bases each). V lost 7 bases and J lost 6, with 19 bases in between. The CDR3 is 13 residues long. The germline V gene has CDR1 SQVTM and CDR2 ANQGSEA. The CDR3 sequence: CSAHRGGSGEQYF. The CDR3 DNA reads as TGCAGCGCCCACAGGGGCGGGAGTGGCGAGCAGTACTTC.

This chain connects TRBV28 to TRBJ1-2; 11 nucleotides line up with TRBD1. V was clipped by 6 bases and J by 4 bases; unmatched bases: 4. CDR3 size: 14 residues. The germline gives CDR1 MDHEN, CDR2 SYDVKM. As DNA, the CDR3 is TGTGCCAGCAGGCGTGGACAGGGGGCCTATGGCTACACCTTC. Amino acids: CASRRGQGAYGYTF.

The chain is built from TRBV9 and TRBJ1-2; D remains unclear. This CDR3 has 14 residues. Trimming cost V 0 bases and J 4 bases, with 10 bases left between them. CDR1 is SGDLS and CDR2 is YYNGEE in the germline V gene. The CDR3 sequence: CASSVVGSPYGYTF. The CDR3 DNA follows: TGTGCCAGCAGCGTAGTCGGCAGCCCCTATGGCTACACCTTC.

The J gene is TRBJ1-2, the V gene TRBV27, with TRBD1 identical over 7 bases. The V and J ends lost 5 bases and 8 bases, in that order; junction bases with no gene match: 14. Germline V CDR1 and CDR2: MNHEY, SMNVEV (reference sequence). The CDR3 totals 15 residues. CDR3 in amino acids: CASSTPHTGVEGYTF. The CDR3 DNA reads as TGTGCCAGCAGTACACCTCATACAGGGGTAGAAGGCTACACCTTC.

About this clone itself: Other DNA variants within this sample encode the same CDR3. V is TRBV5-1 and J is TRBJ2-5; TRBD2 aligns across 9 bases. CDR1 SGHRS and CDR2 YFSETQ come from the germline V gene. There are 14 residues in the CDR3. V shed 1 base, J shed 2 bases, and the junction held 0 bases outside the gene matches. The CDR3, as DNA: TGCGCCAGCAGCTTGACTAGCGGGCAAGAGACCCAGTACTTC. Amino acids: CASSLTSGQETQYF.

The chain couples TRBV7-2 to TRBJ2-7; 8 positions agree with TRBD2. CDR3 size: 15 residues. V lost 2 bases to trimming and J lost 0 bases; unmatched junction nucleotides: 3. Germline V gene data show CDR1 as SGHTA and CDR2 as FQGNSA. The CDR3 DNA sequence: TGTGCCAGCAGCTTATTAGCGGGGATCTCCTACGAGCAGTACTTC. It codes for CASSLLAGISYEQYF.

The V gene is TRBV29-1, the J gene TRBJ2-5; D not certain. The CDR3 is 11 residues long. V dropped 5 bases and J dropped 3 bases, with 7 bases sitting between them. In germline, CDR1 is SQVTM, CDR2 ANQGSEA. The CDR3 spells CSVWTEETQYF. In nucleotides, the CDR3 is TGCAGCGTTTGGACGGAAGAGACCCAGTACTTC. The complete variable domain, with remaining parts taken from reference TRBV29-1 and TRBJ2-5, reads SAVISQKPSRDICQRGTSLTIQCQVDSQVTMMFWYRQQPGQSLTLIATANQGSEATYESGFVIDKFPISRPNLTFSTLTVSNMSPEDSSIYLCSVWTEETQYFGPGTRLLVL.

The V call is TRBV6-5, the J call TRBJ1-1; D gene unclear. The CDR3 is made up of 12 amino acids. V lost 2 bases to trimming and J lost 4 bases, with 5 bases between them. Germline V gives CDR1 MNHEY, CDR2 SVGAGI. Here the CDR3 reads CASSYGSTEAFF. Here the CDR3 DNA reads TGTGCCAGCAGTTACGGGAGCACTGAAGCTTTCTTT.

V and J are TRBV7-3 and TRBJ1-2; a possible D gene is TRBD1 (5 bases). The CDR3 has 15 amino acids. Trimming left V 2 bases short and J 0 bases short, with 10 bases between. Germline V gene lookup returns CDR1 SGHTA and CDR2 FQGTGA. The CDR3 DNA reads as TGTGCCAGCAGCTTATTAAGCAGGGCTAACTATGGCTACACCTTC. Residues: CASSLLSRANYGYTF.

The chain links TRBV7-3 to TRBJ2-2; unclear D gene. The CDR3 loop spans 20 amino acids. Germline loops: CDR1 SGHTA, CDR2 FQGTGA. V lost 2 bases and J 2 bases, leaving 24 bases between the germline ends. The CDR3 loop is CASSLYPFGFTGLNTGELFF. In nucleotides, the CDR3 is TGTGCCAGCAGCTTATACCCCTTCGGCTTTACGGGCCTAAACACCGGGGAGCTGTTTTTT.

This clone was picked up one time. The V call is TRBV27, the J call TRBJ1-1, with TRBD1 matching over 7 bases. The CDR3 is 14 residues long. In germline, CDR1 is MNHEY, CDR2 SMNVEV (reference sequence). V trimming: 5 bases; J trimming: 3 bases; junction bases outside the gene matches: 6. CDR3: CASSPRQGYTEAFF. The CDR3 DNA reads TGTGCCAGCAGTCCCAGACAGGGATACACTGAAGCTTTCTTT.

The chain joins TRBV7-3 to TRBJ2-1; 11 bases match TRBD1. Germline CDR1 is SGHTA and CDR2 is FQGTGA. This CDR3 is 14 amino acids long. Losses at the gene ends were 6 bases for V and 9 bases for J; bases not matched to a gene: 7. CDR3 sequence reads: CASRPGQGVGEQFF. CDR3 nucleotides: TGTGCCAGCAGACCGGGACAGGGGGTCGGTGAGCAGTTCTTC. Based on the CDR3 plus reference TRBV7-3 and TRBJ2-1, the full variable domain is GAGVSQTPSNKVTEKGKYVELRCDPISGHTALYWYRQSLGQGPEFLIYFQGTGAADDSGLPNDRFFAVRPEGSVSTLKIQRTERGDSAVYLCASRPGQGVGEQFFGPGTRLTVL.

This clone was picked up one time. The V call is TRBV9, the J call TRBJ1-2, with TRBD1 as a possible D gene (6 bases). Germline V gene sequence: CDR1 SGDLS, CDR2 YYNGEE. V was pared by 4 bases and J by 5 bases, with 15 bases between. The CDR3 extends over 14 amino acids. DNA of the CDR3: TGTGCCAGCAGCCTCGGACAGCCCCGGTATGGCTACACCTTC. This gives the protein CASSLGQPRYGYTF.

The rearrangement links TRBV28 to TRBJ1-5, with D possibly matching TRBD1 (5 bases). V was shortened by 5 bases and J by 5 bases, with 10 bases between the two germline ends. The CDR3 loop spans 13 amino acids. CDR1 is MDHEN and CDR2 is SYDVKM in the germline V gene. CDR3 coding DNA: TGTGCCAGCAGTCCTCAGGGCTATCAGCCCCAGCATTTT. Its protein is CASSPQGYQPQHF.

V usage is TRBV5-1 and J usage is TRBJ2-6; possibly TRBD2 for D (5 bases). With 6 bases removed from V and 2 bases from J, the gap between germline ends came to 15 bases. Germline V gene lookup returns CDR1 SGHRS and CDR2 YFSETQ. The CDR3 length is 16 residues. The CDR3 loop is CASTTGIVAGANVLTF. The CDR3 DNA reads TGCGCCAGCACCACCGGGATAGTAGCTGGGGCCAACGTCCTGACTTTC.

Only one count was recorded for this clone. The J gene is TRBJ2-7, the V gene TRBV5-1; TRBD1 matches at 7 bases. The CDR3 sequence is 15 residues long. After removal of 0 bases from V and 7 bases from J, the junction contained 10 bases not matched to a gene. Per germline, CDR1 SGHRS and CDR2 YFSETQ. The CDR3 nucleotides are TGCGCCAGCAGCTTGGCCGGTTACAGGGGAGTTGAGCAGTACTTC. Amino acids: CASSLAGYRGVEQYF.

This rearrangement joins TRBV5-5 to TRBJ1-5; D is uncertain. The CDR3 is 14 amino acids. Per germline, CDR1 SGHKS and CDR2 YYEKEE (reference sequence). V shed 1 base and J shed 9 bases, with 14 bases lying between them. The CDR3 protein is CASSLIVSVGPQHF. CDR3 nucleotide sequence: TGTGCCAGCAGCTTGATCGTCAGCGTGGGGCCCCAGCATTTT.

The V gene is TRBV28, the J gene TRBJ1-2, with D possibly being TRBD1 (5 bases). Deletions cut 3 bases from V and 6 bases from J, with 17 bases between. CDR1 and CDR2 from the germline V gene are MDHEN and SYDVKM. There are 15 residues in the CDR3. As DNA, the CDR3 is TGTGCCAGCAGTTTTTTTAGACAGCCTTTAGATGGCTACACCTTC. Amino acid sequence: CASSFFRQPLDGYTF.

In regard to this clone: In the same sample, other DNA sequences code for this CDR3. The CDR3 is CASRGTRETQYF. Here the CDR3 DNA reads TGTGCCAGCAGGGGGACTCGGGAGACCCAGTACTTC. The V and J genes are TRBV6-5 and TRBJ2-5; possibly TRBD2 for D (6 bases). This CDR3 contains 12 residues. Germline V CDR1 and CDR2: MNHEY, SVGAGI. Trimming removed 6 bases from V and 5 bases from J, with 10 bases in between.